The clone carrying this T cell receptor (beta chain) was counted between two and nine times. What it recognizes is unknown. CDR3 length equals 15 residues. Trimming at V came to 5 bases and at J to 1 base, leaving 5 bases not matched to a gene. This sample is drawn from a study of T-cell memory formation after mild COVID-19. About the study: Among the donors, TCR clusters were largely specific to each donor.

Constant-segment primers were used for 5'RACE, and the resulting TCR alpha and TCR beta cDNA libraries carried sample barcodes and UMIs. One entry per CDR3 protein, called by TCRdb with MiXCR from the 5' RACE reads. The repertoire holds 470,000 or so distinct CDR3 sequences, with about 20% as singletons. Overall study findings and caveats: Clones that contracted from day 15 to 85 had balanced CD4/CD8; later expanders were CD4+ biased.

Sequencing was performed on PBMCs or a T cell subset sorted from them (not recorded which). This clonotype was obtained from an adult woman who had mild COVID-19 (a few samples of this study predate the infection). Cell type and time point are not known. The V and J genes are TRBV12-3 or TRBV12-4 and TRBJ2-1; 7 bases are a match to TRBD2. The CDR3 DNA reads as TGTGCCAGCAGTGCCCTAGCGGCTTCCTACAATGAGCAGTTCTTC. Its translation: CASSALAASYNEQFF.